This TCR beta chain is from a study of blood T cell repertoires in COVID-19. Whole-study context: The United States, Italy and Spain supplied acute and convalescent COVID-19 samples. Sample material is recorded as cDNA or gDNA derived from T cells, B-cell-depleted T cells, or PBMCs.

Per the original data handling: Reference gene primer amplification gave estimated nucleated cell counts. Measured with immunoSEQ multiplex PCR; TCRdb has only the in-frame clones, and not every one. D and trimming come from the DNA, and the V and J calls and clone size come from that table. The data contain approximately 150,000 clones, about four fifths of them singletons. This CDR3 is 17 amino acids long. Germline loops: CDR1 SGDLS, CDR2 YYNGEE. V gave up 2 bases and J gave up 5 bases; unmatched junction bases: 7. The J gene is TRBJ2-3, the V gene TRBV9; TRBD2 agrees at 14 bases. Sequencing used peripheral blood. The TCR was taken from a woman between 65 and 79 years old who had recovered from COVID-19. This chain's CDR3 is CASSVDGTSGSVDTQYF. CDR3 DNA: TGTGCCAGCAGCGTGGATGGGACTAGCGGGAGTGTAGATACGCAGTATTTT.